A selection of T cell receptor beta chains follows, all from one sample in a study of Ad26.COV2.S vaccination and SARS-CoV-2 variants. Profiling relied on immunoSEQ multiplex PCR, and the TCRdb table lists in-frame clones only, not all of them. The table includes about 330,000 clones, 85% to 90% detected once. The specimen was peripheral blood, collected in a trial of Ad26.COV2.S vaccine versus placebo. The receptors were gathered from a person between 18 and 65 years old who received the Ad26.COV2.S COVID-19 vaccine or a placebo. The CDR3 runs from the conserved cysteine through the conserved F or W. A D gene is named only where the DNA matches it firmly. A row's size may be missing; if present it is once, few, many or a size class.

>.|TRBJ1-6|TRBV12-3/TRBV12-4|once
CASSWGSPLHF
TGTGCCAGCAGTTGGGGTTCACCCCTCCACTTT
>.|TRBJ2-3|TRBV7-2|once
CASSSLLVADTQYF
TGTGCCAGCAGCTCTCTACTAGTCGCAGATACGCAGTATTTT
>TRBD1|TRBJ2-4|TRBV3-1/TRBV3-2|.
CASSTRQGNIQYF
TGTGCCAGCAGCACCCGACAGGGAAACATTCAGTACTTC
>.|TRBJ2-3|TRBV13|.
CATGTRTALGTDTQYF
TGTGCCACGGGGACCAGGACGGCTCTAGGAACAGATACGCAGTATTTT
>.|TRBJ1-3|TRBV5-1|.
CASSLGVGNTIYF
TGCGCCAGCAGCTTGGGGGTTGGAAACACCATATATTTT
>.|TRBJ2-5|TRBV15|.
CATSKGVGYVQETQYF
TGTGCCACCAGCAAGGGGGTGGGTTATGTCCAAGAGACCCAGTACTTC
>.|TRBJ1-1|TRBV5-4|.
CASSRMMNTEAFF
TGTGCCAGCAGCCGGATGATGAACACTGAAGCTTTCTTT
>TRBD1|TRBJ1-6|TRBV14|.
CASSPWTQGGSPLHF
TGTGCCAGCAGCCCTTGGACTCAGGGGGGTTCACCCCTCCACTTT
>.|TRBJ1-1|TRBV4-1|.
CASSQRGYDGEAFF
TGCGCCAGCAGCCAAAGGGGATATGACGGTGAAGCTTTCTTT
>.|TRBJ2-3|TRBV13|.
CASSLAAVDTQYF
TGTGCCAGCAGCTTAGCCGCTGTAGATACGCAGTATTTT
>.|TRBJ2-2|TRBV7-2|.
CASSLVMGAGELFF
TGTGCCAGCAGCTTGGTCATGGGGGCCGGGGAGCTGTTTTTT
>TRBD2|TRBJ2-5|TRBV7-6|.
CASSLFSPHDYGLAGGETQYF
TGTGCCAGCAGCTTATTTTCCCCTCATGATTATGGGCTAGCGGGAGGAGAGACCCAGTACTTC
>.|TRBJ1-5|TRBV18|.
CASSPPIVRRGNQPQHF
TGTGCCAGCTCACCCCCCATCGTCCGTCGAGGCAATCAGCCCCAGCATTTT
>.|TRBJ1-1|TRBV6-1|.
CASSERGDIEAFF
TGTGCCAGCAGTGAAAGAGGGGACATTGAAGCTTTCTTT
>.|TRBJ2-7|TRBV10-3|.
CAISETHRPPTNYEQYF
TGTGCCATCAGTGAGACCCACAGGCCCCCGACCAATTACGAGCAGTACTTC
>.|TRBJ2-5|TRBV10-3|.
CAISESKLRQIEETQYF
TGTGCCATCAGTGAGTCTAAACTAAGACAGATTGAAGAGACCCAGTACTTC
>.|TRBJ1-3|TRBV27|.
CASSHEIYVGTIYF
TGTGCCAGCAGTCACGAAATTTACGTGGGCACCATATATTTT
>.|TRBJ1-2|TRBV11-2|.
CASSSPRGVLNGYTF
TGTGCCAGCAGTTCCCCCCGGGGGGTCTTGAATGGCTACACCTTC